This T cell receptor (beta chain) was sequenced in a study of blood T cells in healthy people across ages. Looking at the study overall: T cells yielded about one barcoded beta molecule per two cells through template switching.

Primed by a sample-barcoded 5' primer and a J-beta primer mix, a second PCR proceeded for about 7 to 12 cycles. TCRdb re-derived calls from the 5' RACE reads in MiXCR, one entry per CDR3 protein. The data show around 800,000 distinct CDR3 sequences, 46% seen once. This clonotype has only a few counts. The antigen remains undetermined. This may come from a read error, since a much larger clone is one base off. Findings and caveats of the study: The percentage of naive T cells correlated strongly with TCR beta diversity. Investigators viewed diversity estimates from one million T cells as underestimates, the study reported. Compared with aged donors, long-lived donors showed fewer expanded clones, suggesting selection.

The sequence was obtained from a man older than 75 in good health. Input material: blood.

The CDR3 loop reads CSASLLVAGTTNNEQFF. The CDR3 coding sequence is TGCAGTGCTAGCCTCCTGGTGGCAGGGACTACCAACAATGAGCAGTTCTTC. The chain combines TRBV20-1 with TRBJ2-1; 7 nucleotides match TRBD2. With 3 bases clipped from V and 5 bases from J, the junction kept 16 bases outside the gene matches. Germline CDR1 is DFQATT and CDR2 is SNEGSKA (reference sequence). The CDR3 has 17 amino acids.